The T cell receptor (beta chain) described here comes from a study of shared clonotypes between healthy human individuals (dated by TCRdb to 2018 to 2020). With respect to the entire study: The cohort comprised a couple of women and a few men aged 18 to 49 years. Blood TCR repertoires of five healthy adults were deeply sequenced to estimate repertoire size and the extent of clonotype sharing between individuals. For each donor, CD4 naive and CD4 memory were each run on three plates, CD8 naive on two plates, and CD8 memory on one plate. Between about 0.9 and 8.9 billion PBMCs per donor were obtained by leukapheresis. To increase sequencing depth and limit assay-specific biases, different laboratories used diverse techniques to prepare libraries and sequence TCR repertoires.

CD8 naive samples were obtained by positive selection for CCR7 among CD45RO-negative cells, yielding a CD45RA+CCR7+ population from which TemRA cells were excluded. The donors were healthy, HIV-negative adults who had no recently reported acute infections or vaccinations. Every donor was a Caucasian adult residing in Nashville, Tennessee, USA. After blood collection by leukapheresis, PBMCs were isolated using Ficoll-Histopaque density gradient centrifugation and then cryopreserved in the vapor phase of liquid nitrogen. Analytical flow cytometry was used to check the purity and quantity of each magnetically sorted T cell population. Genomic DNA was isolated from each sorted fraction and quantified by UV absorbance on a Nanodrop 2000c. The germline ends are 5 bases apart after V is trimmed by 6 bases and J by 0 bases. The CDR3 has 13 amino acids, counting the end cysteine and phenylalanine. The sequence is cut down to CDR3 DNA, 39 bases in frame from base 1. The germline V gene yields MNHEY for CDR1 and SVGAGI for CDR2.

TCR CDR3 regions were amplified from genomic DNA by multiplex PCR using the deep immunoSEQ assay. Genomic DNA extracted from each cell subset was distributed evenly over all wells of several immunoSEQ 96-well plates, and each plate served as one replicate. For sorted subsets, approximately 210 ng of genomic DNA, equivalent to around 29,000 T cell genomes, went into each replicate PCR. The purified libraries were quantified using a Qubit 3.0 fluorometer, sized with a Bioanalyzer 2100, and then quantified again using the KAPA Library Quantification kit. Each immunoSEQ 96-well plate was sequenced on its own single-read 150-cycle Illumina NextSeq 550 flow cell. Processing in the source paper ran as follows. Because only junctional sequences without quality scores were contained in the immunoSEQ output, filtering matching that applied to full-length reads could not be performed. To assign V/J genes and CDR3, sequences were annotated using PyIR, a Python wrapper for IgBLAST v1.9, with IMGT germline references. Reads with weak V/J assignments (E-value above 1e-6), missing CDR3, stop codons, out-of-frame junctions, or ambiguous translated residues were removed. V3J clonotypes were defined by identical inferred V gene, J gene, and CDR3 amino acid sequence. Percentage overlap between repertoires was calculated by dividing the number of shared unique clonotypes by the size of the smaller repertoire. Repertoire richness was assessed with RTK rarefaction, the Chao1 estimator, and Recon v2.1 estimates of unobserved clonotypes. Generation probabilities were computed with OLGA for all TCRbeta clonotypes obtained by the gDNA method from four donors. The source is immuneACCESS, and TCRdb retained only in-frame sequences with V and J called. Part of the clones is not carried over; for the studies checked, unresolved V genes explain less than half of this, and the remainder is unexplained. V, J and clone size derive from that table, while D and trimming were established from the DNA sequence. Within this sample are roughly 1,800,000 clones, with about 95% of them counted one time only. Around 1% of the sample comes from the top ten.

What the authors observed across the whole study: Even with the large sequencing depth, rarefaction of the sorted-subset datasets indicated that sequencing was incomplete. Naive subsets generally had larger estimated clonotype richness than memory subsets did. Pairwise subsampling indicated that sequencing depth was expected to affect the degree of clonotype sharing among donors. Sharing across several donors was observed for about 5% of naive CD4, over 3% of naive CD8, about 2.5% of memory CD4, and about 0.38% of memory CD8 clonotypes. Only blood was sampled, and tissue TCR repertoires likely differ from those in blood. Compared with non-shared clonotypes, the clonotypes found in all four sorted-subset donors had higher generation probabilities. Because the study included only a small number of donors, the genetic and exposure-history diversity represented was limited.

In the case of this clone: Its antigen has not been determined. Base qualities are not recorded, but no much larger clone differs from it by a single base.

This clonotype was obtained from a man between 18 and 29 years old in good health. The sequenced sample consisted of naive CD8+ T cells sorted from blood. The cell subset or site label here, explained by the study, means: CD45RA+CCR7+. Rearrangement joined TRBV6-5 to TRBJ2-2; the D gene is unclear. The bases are TGTGCCAGCAGCCCCCCGAACACCGGGGAGCTGTTTTTT. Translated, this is CASSPPNTGELFF.